The 31 T cell receptor beta chains below were found in one sample sequenced in a study of blood T cell repertoires in COVID-19 (dated by TCRdb to 2018 to 2021). The library was prepared using the immunoSEQ multiplex PCR assay. The clones in this table, taken by TCRdb from immuneACCESS, are in-frame only. Not every clone is retained; where verified, under half of the shortfall comes from an unresolved V gene, and the cause of the rest is unknown. The sample has about 200,000 clones on record, roughly nine tenths of them singletons. Of the sample, about 22% falls within the top ten clones. The source material was peripheral blood. All receptors come from a man in his 60s with active or convalescent COVID-19.

This chain uses TRBV7-9 with TRBJ1-3, with D possibly matching TRBD1 (6 bases). Germline-derived CDR1 and CDR2 are SEHNR and FQNEAQ (reference sequence). This CDR3 is 17 amino acids long. V dropped 5 bases and J dropped 2 bases, with 19 bases sitting between them. CDR3 in DNA: TGTGCCAGCAGCCTTGGGGGCCTCAGGGCCCCTGGAAACACCATATATTTT. Its protein is CASSLGGLRAPGNTIYF. The complete variable domain, with remaining parts taken from reference TRBV7-9 and TRBJ1-3, reads DTGVSQNPRHKITKRGQNVTFRCDPISEHNRLYWYRQTLGQGPEFLTYFQNEAQLEKSRLLSDRFSAERPKGSFSTLEIQRTEQGDSAMYLCASSLGGLRAPGNTIYFGEGSWLTVV.

The CDR3 sequence is CASSIPGTLGNTIYF. CDR3 in DNA: TGTGCCAGTAGTATACCCGGGACTCTTGGAAACACCATATATTTT. V is TRBV19 and J is TRBJ1-3; a possible D gene is TRBD1 (5 bases). V lost 2 bases to trimming and J lost 3 bases, with 11 bases between them. The length of the CDR3 is 15 residues. CDR1 is LNHDA, CDR2 SQIVND, per germline (reference sequence).

The chain links TRBV9 to TRBJ1-2; 8 bases align to TRBD1. V was pared by 2 bases and J by 8 bases, with 11 bases of the junction left unmatched. The germline gives CDR1 SGDLS, CDR2 YYNGEE. The CDR3 is 15 residues long. The CDR3 region is CASSVSGGSFGGYTF. In DNA form, the CDR3 reads TGTGCCAGCAGCGTTTCAGGGGGCTCATTTGGGGGCTACACCTTC.

Only a few counts were recorded for this clone. The rearrangement joins TRBV6-5 to TRBJ1-2, with D tentatively TRBD1 (6 bases). V was clipped by 0 bases and J by 8 bases, with 16 bases between them. The CDR3 consists of 15 residues. From germline, CDR1 is MNHEY and CDR2 SVGAGI. CDR3 nucleotide sequence: TGTGCCAGCAGTTACTCGCCAGGGGCGCTTCTGGGCTACACCTTC. This sequence encodes CASSYSPGALLGYTF.

The chain employs TRBV6-6 and TRBJ1-3; 9 bases are a match to TRBD1. Germline lookup yields CDR1 MNHNY and CDR2 SVGAGI (reference sequence). CDR3 size: 14 residues. Losses at the gene ends were 0 bases for V and 8 bases for J; bases not matched to a gene: 2. CDR3: CASSYSGQGDTIYF. As DNA, the CDR3 is TGTGCCAGCAGTTACTCGGGACAGGGAGACACCATATATTTT.

This clone appeared once. The V and J genes are TRBV7-9 and TRBJ1-2; D might be TRBD1 (5 bases). The V and J ends lost 3 bases and 5 bases respectively, with 16 bases between them. Per the germline V gene, CDR1 is SEHNR and CDR2 is FQNEAQ (reference sequence). The CDR3 extends over 15 amino acids. CDR3 residues: CASSLPAGRVYGYTF. As DNA, the CDR3 is TGTGCCAGCAGCTTGCCGGCAGGGAGGGTATATGGCTACACCTTC.

The chain recombines TRBV6-5 with TRBJ2-6; a possible D gene is TRBD2 (5 bases). The V end was cut by 6 bases, the J end by 0 bases, with 6 bases between. Germline loops: CDR1 MNHEY, CDR2 SVGAGI. This CDR3 is built from 14 residues. The CDR3 region has the DNA TGTGCCAGCAGAGGGAGCTCTGGGGCCAACGTCCTGACTTTC. This codes for CASRGSSGANVLTF.

For the CDR3, the DNA is TGTGCCAGCAGCTCGGTCCTAGCGGGGGACCTTCCGTACTTC. Protein sequence: CASSSVLAGDLPYF. The chain couples TRBV11-1 to TRBJ2-5; 10 bases map to TRBD2. Germline CDR1 SGHAT, CDR2 FQDESV (reference sequence). The CDR3 is 14 amino acids. V was pared by 4 bases and J by 13 bases, with 12 bases of the junction left unmatched.

The gene calls are TRBV6-6 and TRBJ1-1; D is unresolved. This CDR3 is 15 amino acids long. V was cut by 7 bases and J by 1 base, with 16 bases left in between. Germline V gene sequence: CDR1 MNHNY, CDR2 SVGAGI (reference sequence). DNA of the CDR3: TGTGCCAGCAAGGGTGAGAGGGCCCAGAACACTGAAGCTTTCTTT. It codes for CASKGERAQNTEAFF.

This sequence joins TRBV9 and TRBJ2-5, with TRBD2 identical over 8 bases. The CDR3 spans 16 residues. CDR1 is SGDLS, CDR2 YYNGEE, per germline. The V segment lost 4 bases and the J segment 1 base; nucleotides outside the gene matches: 9. The chain's CDR3 is CASSRGGGGPQETQYF. Written as DNA, the CDR3 is TGTGCCAGCAGCCGCGGGGGCGGGGGGCCCCAAGAGACCCAGTACTTC.

V usage is TRBV28 and J usage is TRBJ1-2; 7 bases line up with TRBD1. Germline CDR1 and CDR2: MDHEN and SYDVKM. The CDR3 extends over 14 amino acids. The V gene end was trimmed by 5 bases and the J gene end by 4 bases; junction bases not matched to a gene: 7. CDR3 nucleotides: TGTGCCAGCAGTCTACACAGGGGTGGCTATGGCTACACCTTC. It codes for CASSLHRGGYGYTF.

The genes are TRBV19 and TRBJ2-4, with 9 nucleotides matching TRBD2. The J segment lost 5 bases and the V segment lost 6 bases, leaving 8 bases of the junction unmatched. The germline V gene encodes CDR1 LNHDA and CDR2 SQIVND (reference sequence). The CDR3 length is 15 residues. CDR3 amino acids: CASRRIAGDQNIQYF. DNA for the CDR3: TGTGCCAGTAGACGGATAGCGGGGGACCAAAACATTCAGTACTTC.

The chain links TRBV6-5 to TRBJ1-2; TRBD1 matches 11 bases. V gave up 4 bases and J gave up 8 bases; unmatched junction bases: 9. The CDR3 consists of 15 residues. Germline CDR1 and CDR2: MNHEY and SVGAGI. The CDR3 coding sequence is TGTGCCAGCAGTTCTCTCCCGGGGACAGGGGGAGGCTACACCTTC. Protein: CASSSLPGTGGGYTF.

The chain couples TRBV19 to TRBJ1-3; a possible D gene is TRBD1 (6 bases). Trimming took 7 bases from V and 2 from J, leaving 12 bases between them. This CDR3 has 14 amino acids. Germline-derived CDR1 and CDR2 are LNHDA and SQIVND (reference sequence). The DNA for the CDR3 is TGTGCCAGTACCCCGACAGGCACTGGAAACACCATATATTTT. This sequence encodes CASTPTGTGNTIYF. Together with reference TRBV19 and TRBJ1-3, the CDR3 gives the full variable domain: DGGITQSPKYLFRKEGQNVTLSCEQNLNHDAMYWYRQDPGQGLRLIYYSQIVNDFQKGDIAEGYSVSREKKESFPLTVTSAQKNPTAFYLCASTPTGTGNTIYFGEGSWLTVV.

The V and J genes are TRBV2 and TRBJ2-5, with 10 bases lining up with TRBD2. The CDR3 extends over 15 amino acids. Germline loops: CDR1 SNHLY, CDR2 FYNNEI. The ends lost 3 bases at V and 5 bases at J; junction bases unmatched: 6. The CDR3 loop is CASSDGLAGVETQYF. The CDR3, as DNA: TGTGCCAGCAGTGACGGTCTAGCGGGGGTGGAGACCCAGTACTTC.

V usage is TRBV4-2 and J usage is TRBJ2-7; 11 bases map to TRBD2. This CDR3 has 16 amino acids. Per germline, CDR1 LGHNA and CDR2 YNFKEQ. Trimming took 4 bases from V and 3 from J; bases not matched to a gene: 8. DNA of the CDR3: TGTGCCAGCAGCCCGTTGACTAGCGGGGTCCTCTACGAGCAGTACTTC. Protein product: CASSPLTSGVLYEQYF.

The chain couples TRBV6-4 to TRBJ2-5, with 7 bases aligning to TRBD2. CDR1 and CDR2 from the germline V gene are MRHNA and SNTAGT. V trimming: 8 bases; J trimming: 6 bases; junction bases outside the gene matches: 3. CDR3 length: 11 residues. The CDR3 DNA reads as TGTGCCAGCCGGGAGGCCCAGACCCAGTACTTC. Translated, it gives CASREAQTQYF.

This clone appeared a few times. This sequence joins TRBV5-1 and TRBJ2-5; TRBD2 matches at 14 bases. V dropped 4 bases and J dropped 2; count of bases not matched to a gene: 16. From germline, CDR1 is SGHRS and CDR2 YFSETQ. The CDR3 runs 20 residues. The CDR3 here is CASSPRVPGLAGALQETQYF. DNA of the CDR3: TGCGCCAGCAGCCCACGGGTCCCGGGACTAGCGGGGGCGTTACAAGAGACCCAGTACTTC.

The chain links TRBV29-1 to TRBJ2-2; D is possibly TRBD1 (6 bases). This CDR3 is built from 12 residues. Trimming cost V 4 bases and J 7 bases, with 10 bases left between them. Germline assignment: CDR1 SQVTM and CDR2 ANQGSEA. CDR3 DNA sequence: TGCAGCGTTGCCAGGGACATCGGGGAGCTGTTTTTT. This gives the protein CSVARDIGELFF.

This sequence joins TRBV11-2 and TRBJ2-7, with TRBD2 identical over 11 bases. The germline V gene has CDR1 SGHAT and CDR2 FQNNGV. V trimming: 5 bases; J trimming: 0 bases; junction bases outside the gene matches: 9. The CDR3 length is 17 residues. The CDR3: CASSALAGGPSSYEQYF. The CDR3 DNA sequence: TGTGCCAGCAGCGCTCTAGCGGGGGGACCCAGCTCCTACGAGCAGTACTTC.

The chain couples TRBV7-7 to TRBJ2-7; TRBD2 matches 7 bases. Unmatched junction bases numbered 11, after V lost 6 bases and J lost 0 bases. There are 16 residues in the CDR3. Per the germline V gene, CDR1 is SSHAT and CDR2 is FNYEAQ (reference sequence). CDR3 region: CASRQTGLPASYEQYF. The CDR3 nucleotides are TGTGCCAGCAGACAGACGGGACTACCTGCCTCCTACGAGCAGTACTTC. The whole variable domain, filled in from reference TRBV7-7 and TRBJ2-7, reads GAGVSQSPRYKVTKRGQDVTLRCDPISSHATLYWYQQALGQGPEFLTYFNYEAQPDKSGLPSDRFSAERPEGSISTLTIQRTEQRDSAMYRCASRQTGLPASYEQYFGPGTRLTVT.

This chain uses TRBV19 with TRBJ1-6; D gene unclear. CDR3 length: 12 amino acids. The germline V gene encodes CDR1 LNHDA and CDR2 SQIVND (reference sequence). Trimming cost V 3 bases and J 13 bases, with 10 bases left between them. The CDR3 nucleotides read TGTGCCAGTAGTATGGAGGTTGGGCCCCTCCACTTT. It specifies CASSMEVGPLHF. The full variable domain, its missing parts supplied by reference TRBV19 and TRBJ1-6, is DGGITQSPKYLFRKEGQNVTLSCEQNLNHDAMYWYRQDPGQGLRLIYYSQIVNDFQKGDIAEGYSVSREKKESFPLTVTSAQKNPTAFYLCASSMEVGPLHFGNGTRLTVT.

The CDR3: CASSSEGTEAFF. The CDR3 region has the DNA TGTGCCAGCAGTTCGGAGGGGACTGAAGCTTTCTTT. V is TRBV6-2 or TRBV6-3 and J is TRBJ1-1; D possibly corresponds to TRBD1 (5 bases). The CDR3 consists of 12 residues. CDR1 is MNHEY, CDR2 SVGEGT, per germline. Deletions cut 4 bases from V and 5 bases from J, with 8 bases between.

This sequence joins TRBV5-4 and TRBJ1-4, with D possibly being TRBD1 (5 bases). V was cut by 1 base and J by 4 bases, with 14 bases left in between. Germline loops: CDR1 SGHNT, CDR2 YYREEE (reference sequence). This CDR3 spans 16 amino acids. The CDR3 DNA is TGTGCCAGCAGCTTGCCAGGGCTTGGTGGTAATGAAAAACTGTTTTTT. This encodes CASSLPGLGGNEKLFF.

The chain couples TRBV5-1 to TRBJ1-2; D gene ambiguous. The CDR3 spans 13 residues. Per germline, CDR1 SGHRS and CDR2 YFSETQ. Trimming took 0 bases from V and 4 from J, leaving 7 bases between them. CDR3 sequence (DNA): TGCGCCAGCAGCTTGGTGGGAGGCTATGGCTACACCTTC. Its translation: CASSLVGGYGYTF.

The J gene is TRBJ2-7, the V gene TRBV18; 7 positions match TRBD1. Germline V gene lookup returns CDR1 KGHSH and CDR2 LQKENI. The CDR3 sequence is 12 residues long. V shed 4 bases, J shed 5 bases, and the junction held 2 bases outside the gene matches. CDR3 bases: TGTGCCAGCTCACAAGACAGGGACGAGCAGTACTTC. Amino acids: CASSQDRDEQYF. Full variable domain (remainder filled in from reference TRBV18 and TRBJ2-7): NAGVMQNPRHLVRRRGQEARLRCSPMKGHSHVYWYRQLPEEGLKFMVYLQKENIIDESGMPKERFSAEFPKEGPSILRIQQVVRGDSAAYFCASSQDRDEQYFGPGTRLTVT.

This clone was observed a single time. J is TRBJ2-7 and V is TRBV11-2; D remains ambiguous. This CDR3 contains 13 residues. Germline CDR1 and CDR2: SGHAT and FQNNGV. The V end lost 2 bases, the J end lost 4 bases, and 9 bases lay between the germline ends. The CDR3 spells CASSLRQAYEQYF. The CDR3 region has the DNA TGTGCCAGCAGCTTAAGGCAGGCGTACGAGCAGTACTTC.

The gene calls are TRBV7-6 and TRBJ1-1, with no clear D. V lost 4 bases, J lost 11 bases, and 11 bases lay in between. This CDR3 contains 11 residues. Per the germline V gene, CDR1 is SGHVS and CDR2 is FNYEAQ. For the CDR3, the DNA is TGTGCCAGCAGCTCTACCACTGTTGCTTTCTTT. Translating it yields CASSSTTVAFF.

This clone has just one count. This chain links TRBV24-1 with TRBJ2-3; D gene unclear. This CDR3 has 14 residues. V was trimmed by 3 bases and J by 5 bases, leaving 11 bases between them. Germline V gene lookup returns CDR1 KGHDR and CDR2 SFDVKD. CDR3 region: CATSDRSLGDTQYF. The DNA of the CDR3 is TGTGCCACCAGTGATCGCAGCCTAGGAGATACGCAGTATTTT.

The rearrangement links TRBV27 to TRBJ1-3, with D unclear. Germline loops: CDR1 MNHEY, CDR2 SMNVEV (reference sequence). V lost 9 bases, J lost 4 bases, and 10 bases lay in between. CDR3 length: 12 residues. The CDR3 here is CASLSPGNTIYF. The CDR3, as DNA: TGTGCCAGTCTATCCCCCGGAAACACCATATATTTT.

The CDR3 nucleotides read TGTGCCAGCAGCCAAGGCGATGAAAAACTGTTTTTT. Its translation is CASSQGDEKLFF. The chain has TRBV3-1 (or the pseudogene TRBV3-2) and TRBJ1-4, with D unresolved. Germline V gene sequence: CDR1 LGHDT, CDR2 YNNKEL (reference sequence). The V end was cut by 1 base, the J end by 6 bases, with 3 bases between. This CDR3 contains 12 residues.